Detailed here is one T cell receptor beta chain. Its antigen is not known. This specimen belongs to a study of T cell responses to AZD1222 COVID-19 vaccine. CDR3 length: 13 residues. With 3 bases removed from V and 0 bases from J, the gap between germline ends came to 5 bases. CDR1 and CDR2 (germline): MRHNA, SNTAGT. Only in-frame clones appear in the TCRdb table, and some are missing; sequencing was by immunoSEQ multiplex PCR. There are fewer than 200,000 clones in the sample; approximately 92% occur only once, and more than 9% lies in the top ten. Study findings and constraints: Targets within unmutated variant regions were reportedly found for nearly half of spike-specific TCRs. Donors were chiefly white British, with a greater number of females, and clonal diversity was perhaps underestimated. Spike-spanning, vaccine-associated CD4 TCRs were dominant at 160-218 and 743-854.

V and J are TRBV6-4 and TRBJ2-5; D is uncertain. Sequencing was performed on peripheral blood, taken on day 0 of AZD1222 vaccination. The source is an adult in good health. The DNA of the CDR3 is TGTGCCAGCAGTGAGACGTACCAAGAGACCCAGTACTTC. Its translation: CASSETYQETQYF.